There are a few counts of the clone carrying this T cell receptor (beta chain). Its matching antigen is unknown. CDR1 and CDR2 from the germline V gene are SGDLS and YYNGEE. This CDR3 is 12 amino acids long. Trimming cost V 0 bases and J 8 bases, with 8 bases left between them. The record originates from a study of T cells in localized non-small cell lung cancer. Profiling relied on immunoSEQ multiplex PCR, and the TCRdb table lists in-frame clones only, not all of them. Of more than 25,000 clones in the sample, approximately 78% were seen once. The study, taken as a whole, reports: Sequencing involved a lone tumor region, leaving heterogeneity possible. Exceeding tumor, uninvolved adjacent lung had the highest T cell clonality.

The specimen was peripheral blood, collected before any cancer treatment. This chain connects TRBV9 to TRBJ1-2; D not certain. The clonotype was recovered from a woman aged 40 to 75 with stage I lung adenocarcinoma. The CDR3 here is CASSVVGSGYTF. In DNA, the CDR3 is TGTGCCAGCAGCGTAGTGGGATCGGGCTACACCTTC.